Listed here is a single T cell receptor beta chain. This entry belongs to a study of control samples from healthy donors and cancer patients. TCRdb's copy holds only in-frame clones and misses some; the assay was immunoSEQ multiplex PCR. The sample shows 110,000 to 150,000 clones, about 89% of them seen only once. The TCR comes from a man younger than 35 in good health. What was sequenced was blood.

CDR3 bases: TGTGCCAGTAGATTGACCCAGCGCACAGATACGCAGTATTTT. This gives the protein CASRLTQRTDTQYF. This chain joins TRBV19 and TRBJ2-3; the D is unclear. V was trimmed by 6 bases and J by 1 base, leaving 11 bases between them. Germline V gives CDR1 LNHDA, CDR2 SQIVND (reference sequence). The CDR3 spans 14 residues.